These 11 T cell receptor beta chains originate from one sample sequenced in a study of T cell repertoires in cytomegalovirus infection. Which antigens these TCRs recognize remains unknown. TCRdb used MiXCR to reprocess the reads, holding one entry per CDR3 protein. The sample records hundreds of thousands of distinct CDR3 sequences, approximately 31% being singletons. Specimen: cultured CD8+ T cells from PBMCs, collected from culture after CMV antigen stimulation. These receptors were obtained from a human donor in good health (CMV status not recorded). Some clones in this sample may be carry-over from other donors' samples.

The chain employs TRBV9 and TRBJ2-4; perhaps TRBD2 as D (6 bases). CDR1 is SGDLS, CDR2 YYNGEE, per germline. Trimming removed 4 bases from V and 9 bases from J, with 14 bases in between. There are 13 residues in the CDR3. CDR3 residues: CASSPTAGFIQYF. In DNA, the CDR3 is TGTGCCAGCAGCCCCACCGCGGGGTTCATTCAGTACTTC.

The V gene is TRBV7-9, the J gene TRBJ2-7; 10 positions agree with TRBD1. From germline, CDR1 is SEHNR and CDR2 FQNEAQ (reference sequence). This CDR3 spans 15 amino acids. V trimming: 4 bases; J trimming: 6 bases; junction bases outside the gene matches: 9. This CDR3 reads CASSWPGQGPLEQYF. The CDR3, as DNA: TGTGCCAGCAGCTGGCCGGGACAGGGGCCTCTCGAGCAGTACTTC. The full variable domain, with the rest looked up from reference TRBV7-9 and TRBJ2-7, is DTGVSQNPRHKITKRGQNVTFRCDPISEHNRLYWYRQTLGQGPEFLTYFQNEAQLEKSRLLSDRFSAERPKGSFSTLEIQRTEQGDSAMYLCASSWPGQGPLEQYFGPGTRLTVT.

The chain is built from TRBV6-2 or TRBV6-3 and TRBJ2-6; D perhaps matches TRBD2 (6 bases). Germline V gene lookup returns CDR1 MNHEY and CDR2 SVGEGT. This CDR3 has 16 amino acids. The V end lost 7 bases, the J end lost 2 bases, and 15 bases lay between the germline ends. The CDR3 spells CASIPGLRPGANVLTF. The CDR3 DNA reads TGTGCCAGCATTCCGGGACTCCGTCCTGGGGCCAACGTCCTGACTTTC.

The chain recombines TRBV29-1 with TRBJ1-2; 9 bases are a match to TRBD1. The J segment lost 5 bases and the V segment lost 7 bases, leaving 8 bases of the junction unmatched. The germline V gene encodes CDR1 SQVTM and CDR2 ANQGSEA. The CDR3 extends over 13 amino acids. In nucleotides, the CDR3 is TGCAGCGCCGACCCACAGGGGGCTTATGGCTACACCTTC. Translating gives CSADPQGAYGYTF.

The gene calls are TRBV5-4 and TRBJ2-5, with D possibly being TRBD1 (6 bases). The CDR3 is 16 residues long. Looked up from germline, CDR1 is SGHNT and CDR2 is YYREEE (reference sequence). The ends were cut back, 0 bases at V and 0 bases at J, with 12 bases in the middle. The CDR3 sequence is CASSLEGTWYQETQYF. The CDR3 coding sequence is TGTGCCAGCAGCTTGGAAGGGACATGGTACCAAGAGACCCAGTACTTC.

The chain employs TRBV20-1 and TRBJ1-1; 8 bases line up with TRBD1. V shed 4 bases, J shed 3 bases, and the junction held 7 bases outside the gene matches. The CDR3 runs to 14 residues. Germline CDR1 and CDR2: DFQATT and SNEGSKA (reference sequence). DNA for the CDR3: TGCAGTGCTAAGAGGGACAGGAGAGACACTGAAGCTTTCTTT. Translated: CSAKRDRRDTEAFF.

This chain links TRBV7-6 with TRBJ2-3; the D is unclear. Germline CDR1 is SGHVS and CDR2 is FNYEAQ. This CDR3 is 13 amino acids long. V lost 1 base to trimming and J lost 4 bases, with 6 bases between them. In DNA form, the CDR3 reads TGTGCCAGCAGCTTAGATAAGTCAGATACGCAGTATTTT. Its protein is CASSLDKSDTQYF. The entire variable domain, with the rest obtained from reference TRBV7-6 and TRBJ2-3, is as follows: GAGVSQSPRYKVTKRGQDVALRCDPISGHVSLYWYRQALGQGPEFLTYFNYEAQQDKSGLPNDRFSAERPEGSISTLTIQRTEQRDSAMYRCASSLDKSDTQYFGPGTRLTVL.

This clonotype occurred a few times. The CDR3 is CASSVEVSGGPKDTQYF. CDR3 bases: TGTGCCAGCAGCGTAGAGGTTAGCGGGGGGCCAAAAGATACGCAGTATTTT. The rearrangement uses TRBV9 and TRBJ2-3; TRBD2 matches at 10 bases. The J segment lost 5 bases and the V segment lost 0 bases, leaving 9 bases of the junction unmatched. Per the germline V gene, CDR1 is SGDLS and CDR2 is YYNGEE. The CDR3 runs 17 residues.

This sequence joins TRBV6-1 and TRBJ2-2, with D possibly called TRBD1 or TRBD2 (5 bases each). Germline V gene data show CDR1 as MNHNS and CDR2 as SASEGT. The CDR3 has 13 amino acids. V was trimmed by 5 bases and J by 6 bases, leaving 10 bases between them. The CDR3 protein is CASSPGSPGELFF. The CDR3 DNA is TGTGCCAGCAGTCCAGGGAGCCCCGGGGAGCTGTTTTTT.

This chain links TRBV25-1 with TRBJ2-2; D is unclear. V lost 3 bases, J lost 4 bases, and 12 bases lay in between. The CDR3 runs to 15 residues. CDR1 MGHDK and CDR2 SYGVNS come from the germline V gene. The CDR3 protein is CASSDQRTGTGELFF. CDR3 nucleotide sequence: TGTGCCAGCAGTGACCAAAGGACGGGCACCGGGGAGCTGTTTTTT. Full variable domain (remainder filled in from reference TRBV25-1 and TRBJ2-2): EADIYQTPRYLVIGTGKKITLECSQTMGHDKMYWYQQDPGMELHLIHYSYGVNSTEKGDLSSESTVSRIRTEHFPLTLESARPSHTSQYLCASSDQRTGTGELFFGEGSRLTVL.

Comment on this clonotype: This may be a read error: a much more frequent sequence differs by one nucleotide. The V gene is TRBV7-6, the J gene TRBJ1-2, with D hard to call. Germline-derived CDR1 and CDR2 are SGHVS and FNYEAQ. The CDR3 is made up of 13 amino acids. This CDR3 reads CASSFGQNYDYTF. CDR3 DNA: TGTGCCAGCAGCTTTGGGCAGAACTATGACTACACCTTC. The whole variable domain, filled in from reference TRBV7-6 and TRBJ1-2, reads GAGVSQSPRYKVTKRGQDVALRCDPISGHVSLYWYRQALGQGPEFLTYFNYEAQQDKSGLPNDRFSAERPEGSISTLTIQRTEQRDSAMYRCASSFGQNYDYTFGSGTRLTVV.